This TCR beta chain was profiled in a study of blood T cell repertoires in COVID-19. Study details: Sites across the United States, Italy and Spain contributed samples from acute and convalescent COVID-19. PBMCs, B-cell-depleted T cells, or T cells were the source of the cDNA or gDNA that made up the material.

Study processing details: Amplified reference gene primers provided the basis for estimating nucleated cell counts. Profiled with immunoSEQ multiplex PCR; TCRdb holds only in-frame clones, not every one. V, J and clone size are those of that table, while D and trimming were read from the DNA. This sample has some 100,000 clones, with roughly 80% found just once. The source material was peripheral blood. The clonotype originates from a man older than 75 with active or convalescent COVID-19.

CDR3 protein: CAWSGTGTGGTGANVLTF. The CDR3 nucleotides are TGTGCCTGGAGTGGGACCGGGACAGGGGGAACTGGGGCCAACGTCCTGACTTTC. The gene calls are TRBV30 and TRBJ2-6; TRBD1 matches at 11 bases. The CDR3 runs to 18 residues. Looked up from germline, CDR1 is GTSNPN and CDR2 is SVGIG (reference sequence). V lost 1 base to trimming and J lost 2 bases; unmatched junction nucleotides: 7.